This entry describes one T cell receptor beta chain. Its antigen is unknown. No clone much larger than this one lies a single base away; base qualities are absent. The data were obtained in a study of blood T cell repertoires in COVID-19 (dated by TCRdb to about 2020). In the study overall: The collaborator samples originated in the United States, Italy and Spain and spanned the acute and convalescent phases of COVID-19. The material from the prospective study consisted of cDNA or gDNA derived from T cells, B-cell-depleted T cells, or PBMCs. Subjects who had been exposed to COVID-19, were actively infected with it, or had recovered from it provided the deeply sampled blood TCRbeta repertoires that made up the dataset. The repertoires were released in a freely available public database meant as a resource for research on the immune response to SARS-CoV-2. The samples were drawn from two sources: the first 160 participants of the ongoing ImmuneRACE study, and some 1,300 subjects contributed by 6 global collaborators. Nearly every sample came with metadata listing a de-identified subject ID, COVID-19 status, age in years and sex. Where HLA class I and class II types were available, the types were taken from metadata supplied by the sample provider, not from assay-based typing.

Study-level results and caveats: The amount of clinical and demographic metadata varied by source and participant and was provided uncurated.

TCRbeta CDR3 regions were amplified from genomic DNA using the immunoSEQ Assay, a bias-controlled multiplex PCR. In the authors' own workflow: Within the assay, amplification of reference gene primers was used to estimate how many nucleated cells each sample contained. To quantify the absolute abundance of each unique TCRbeta CDR3 rearrangement, sequence reads were collapsed and filtered. For each sample, productive Simpson clonality was calculated by taking the square root of Simpson's diversity index across productive rearrangements. TCRdb re-hosts the immuneACCESS table, in-frame sequences only. Its copies lack some clones; in the studies checked, an unresolved V gene accounts for under half of them, and the cause for the rest is not known. That table gives V, J and clone size, and the DNA gave D and trimming. For this sample the table gives some 150,000 clones, of which about 90% were detected only once. The ten largest clones capture around 1.3% of the sample.

The CDR3, from cysteine to phenylalanine, totals 14 residues. The read is trimmed to its CDR3 DNA, 42 bases read in frame from base 1. V was cut back by 5 bases and J by 4 bases, leaving a gap of 10 bases between them. For CDR1 and CDR2, the germline V gene lists KGHDR and SFDVKD. Enrolling through a virtual design, the prospective study's participants ranged in age from roughly 18 to 89 years and lived across around 25 United States geographic areas. Cohort assignment in the prospective study relied on participant-reported clinical history from a screening survey and a study questionnaire. Mobile phlebotomists in the prospective study collected whole blood, serum and a nasopharyngeal or oropharyngeal swab from every participant. Prospective study participants could optionally give additional blood draws and questionnaires over an approximately two-month period. Before DNA extraction, prospective study blood samples were shipped either frozen or at room temperature.

The sample taken for sequencing was PBMCs or T cells enriched from blood (not recorded which). The sequence joins TRBV24-1 to TRBJ2-2; matching of 6 bases hints at TRBD2 as the D gene. The sequence came from a human donor with acute COVID-19. The donor label of this sample is uncertain. CDR3 region: CATSVEGSTGELFF. The DNA sequence is given as TGTGCCACCAGTGTGGAGGGGTCCACCGGGGAGCTGTTTTTT.